This T cell receptor beta chain is drawn from a study of shared clonotypes between healthy human individuals. Study information: Participating donors consisted of a couple of women and a few men aged 18 to 49.

The length of the CDR3 is 17 residues. Germline V gene lookup returns CDR1 MNHEY and CDR2 SMNVEV (reference sequence). The ends were cut back, 6 bases at V and 5 bases at J, with 23 bases in the middle. The repertoire was sequenced with immunoSEQ multiplex PCR; TCRdb's copy has only in-frame clones and lacks some. The sample lists under 600,000 clones; about 98% were seen once. CD45RO-negative CD8 cells positively selected for CCR7 made up the naive population, which excluded terminally differentiated effector memory CD45RA+ cells. Adult donors, all healthy and HIV-negative, had no recent acute infections or vaccinations.

Sequenced input: naive CD8+ T cells sorted from blood. The source of this sequence is a man aged 25-40 years in good health. The rearrangement joins TRBV27 to TRBJ1-5, with D perhaps matching TRBD1 (6 bases). CDR3 nucleotides: TGTGCCAGCAGCCTCAAGGGGGGGTCTTCAGACTATCAGCCCCAGCATTTT. Its translation: CASSLKGGSSDYQPQHF.